A selection of T cell receptor beta chains follows, all from one sample in a study of human T cells and chemical hapten exposure. TCRdb reprocessed the RACE reads with MiXCR, giving one entry per CDR3 protein. The sample comprises 25,000 to 35,000 distinct CDR3 sequences, 5.5% to 6.5% of which are singletons, and around 5.7% rests with the top ten. The sequenced sample was whole blood, obtained in connection with sensitization to the hapten diphenylcyclopropenone (DPC). The origin of the receptors is a man younger than 45 with alopecia areata. Some clones in this sample may be carry-over from other donors' samples. Each CDR3 is given with its conserved first and last residue. A D gene is named only where the DNA matches it firmly. A clone size is listed for some rows: how often the clone was seen (once, few, many), or a class if it is expanded.

CDR3 protein: CASSSGQGDGYTF
CDR3 DNA: TGTGCCAGCAGCTCGGGACAGGGGGATGGCTACACCTTC
clone size: NA
J gene: TRBJ1-2
V gene: TRBV7-4
D gene: TRBD1

CDR3 protein: CAWTKGQGAYEQYF
CDR3 DNA: TGTGCCTGGACGAAAGGACAGGGAGCTTACGAGCAGTACTTC
clone size: many
J gene: TRBJ2-7
V gene: TRBV30
D gene: TRBD1

CDR3 protein: CASSYPDYYNEQFF
CDR3 DNA: TGTGCCAGCAGTTACCCGGACTACTACAATGAGCAGTTCTTC
clone size: many
J gene: TRBJ2-1
V gene: TRBV6-6
D gene: NA

CDR3 protein: CSAKDRGNQPQHF
CDR3 DNA: TGCAGTGCTAAAGACAGGGGCAATCAGCCCCAGCATTTT
clone size: many
J gene: TRBJ1-5
V gene: TRBV20-1
D gene: TRBD1

CDR3 protein: CASGISYEQYF
CDR3 DNA: TGTGCCAGCGGTATCTCATACGAGCAGTACTTC
clone size: many
J gene: TRBJ2-7
V gene: TRBV2
D gene: NA

CDR3 protein: CASSFGEKLFF
CDR3 DNA: TGTGCCAGCAGCTTTGGAGAGAAACTGTTTTTT
clone size: many
J gene: TRBJ1-4
V gene: TRBV11-2
D gene: NA

CDR3 protein: CASSLRLAGSADTQYF
CDR3 DNA: TGTGCCAGCAGCCTACGACTAGCGGGGTCGGCAGATACGCAGTATTTT
clone size: many
J gene: TRBJ2-3
V gene: TRBV3-1
D gene: TRBD2

CDR3 protein: CASSQGTSEQETQYF
CDR3 DNA: TGTGCCAGCAGCCAAGGGACTAGCGAACAAGAGACCCAGTACTTC
clone size: many
J gene: TRBJ2-5
V gene: TRBV11-2
D gene: TRBD2

CDR3 protein: CASSIGPGGELFF
CDR3 DNA: TGTGCCAGTAGTATAGGGCCGGGCGGGGAGCTGTTTTTT
clone size: many
J gene: TRBJ2-2
V gene: TRBV19
D gene: NA

CDR3 protein: CSARDHRANIQYF
CDR3 DNA: TGCAGTGCTAGAGATCACAGGGCAAACATTCAGTACTTC
clone size: NA
J gene: TRBJ2-4
V gene: TRBV20-1
D gene: NA

CDR3 protein: CASSQEGDWRLQETQYF
CDR3 DNA: TGTGCCAGCAGCCAAGAGGGTGATTGGCGCCTCCAAGAGACCCAGTACTTC
clone size: many
J gene: TRBJ2-5
V gene: TRBV4-2
D gene: NA

CDR3 protein: CASSLPTGNIYEQYF
CDR3 DNA: TGTGCCAGCAGCTTACCGACAGGGAACATTTACGAGCAGTACTTC
clone size: many
J gene: TRBJ2-7
V gene: TRBV7-8
D gene: TRBD1

CDR3 protein: CASSYGRKGHYGYTF
CDR3 DNA: TGTGCCAGCAGTTATGGCAGAAAGGGGCACTATGGCTACACCTTC
clone size: many
J gene: TRBJ1-2
V gene: TRBV6-2/TRBV6-3
D gene: NA

CDR3 protein: CAISGASYEQYF
CDR3 DNA: TGTGCCATCAGTGGGGCATCCTACGAGCAGTACTTC
clone size: many
J gene: TRBJ2-7
V gene: TRBV10-3
D gene: NA

CDR3 protein: CASRGDNEQYF
CDR3 DNA: TGTGCCAGCAGGGGGGACAACGAGCAGTACTTC
clone size: many
J gene: TRBJ2-7
V gene: TRBV28
D gene: NA

CDR3 protein: CSARDPGQGRNEQYF
CDR3 DNA: TGCAGTGCTAGAGATCCCGGACAGGGAAGGAACGAGCAGTACTTC
clone size: NA
J gene: TRBJ2-7
V gene: TRBV20-1
D gene: TRBD1

CDR3 protein: CASSNLPQTGELFF
CDR3 DNA: TGTGCCAGCAGCAACCTTCCCCAAACCGGGGAGCTGTTTTTT
clone size: many
J gene: TRBJ2-2
V gene: TRBV21-1
D gene: NA

CDR3 protein: CASSEGRAGQETQYF
CDR3 DNA: TGTGCCAGCAGTGAAGGTCGGGCGGGGCAAGAGACCCAGTACTTC
clone size: large
J gene: TRBJ2-5
V gene: TRBV2
D gene: NA

CDR3 protein: CASSLPFAGQGVGGYTF
CDR3 DNA: TGTGCCAGCAGTCTACCCTTTGCCGGACAGGGTGTCGGTGGCTACACCTTC
clone size: many
J gene: TRBJ1-2
V gene: TRBV6-2/TRBV6-3
D gene: TRBD1

CDR3 protein: CASSYFGQGKLTQYF
CDR3 DNA: TGTGCCAGCAGTTACTTCGGACAGGGAAAGTTGACCCAGTACTTC
clone size: few
J gene: TRBJ2-5
V gene: TRBV6-5
D gene: TRBD1

CDR3 protein: CASTVDRGVSPLHF
CDR3 DNA: TGTGCCAGCACCGTAGACAGGGGGGTTTCACCCCTCCACTTT
clone size: many
J gene: TRBJ1-6
V gene: TRBV7-2
D gene: TRBD1

CDR3 protein: CSARNRTANTEAFF
CDR3 DNA: TGCAGTGCTAGAAACAGGACGGCGAACACTGAAGCTTTCTTT
clone size: many
J gene: TRBJ1-1
V gene: TRBV20-1
D gene: NA

CDR3 protein: CAWTDRVDQPQHF
CDR3 DNA: TGTGCCTGGACGGACAGGGTGGATCAGCCCCAGCATTTT
clone size: many
J gene: TRBJ1-5
V gene: TRBV30
D gene: TRBD1

CDR3 protein: CASSPRRGHEQYF
CDR3 DNA: TGTGCCAGCAGCCCTCGCCGGGGCCACGAGCAGTACTTC
clone size: once
J gene: TRBJ2-7
V gene: TRBV7-3
D gene: NA

CDR3 protein: CASSELAGRDEQYF
CDR3 DNA: TGTGCCAGCAGTGAACTAGCGGGACGGGACGAGCAGTACTTC
clone size: many
J gene: TRBJ2-7
V gene: TRBV2
D gene: TRBD2

CDR3 protein: CSALTGTSGNYSYNEQFF
CDR3 DNA: TGCAGTGCCCTGACCGGGACTAGCGGGAACTACTCCTACAATGAGCAGTTCTTC
clone size: many
J gene: TRBJ2-1
V gene: TRBV20-1
D gene: TRBD2

CDR3 protein: CASSRGETNSPLHF
CDR3 DNA: TGTGCCAGCAGCCGGGGGGAAACTAATTCACCCCTCCACTTT
clone size: many
J gene: TRBJ1-6
V gene: TRBV3-1
D gene: NA

CDR3 protein: CATSTGTENTGELFF
CDR3 DNA: TGTGCCACCAGCACCGGGACAGAGAACACCGGGGAGCTGTTTTTT
clone size: many
J gene: TRBJ2-2
V gene: TRBV24-1
D gene: TRBD1

CDR3 protein: CASSQGHQRGNQPQHF
CDR3 DNA: TGTGCCAGCAGCCAGGGGCACCAACGGGGCAATCAGCCCCAGCATTTT
clone size: many
J gene: TRBJ1-5
V gene: TRBV4-2
D gene: NA

CDR3 protein: CSARLFLAPLAGEDTQYF
CDR3 DNA: TGCAGTGCTAGATTATTCTTAGCCCCACTAGCGGGAGAGGATACGCAGTATTTT
clone size: many
J gene: TRBJ2-3
V gene: TRBV20-1
D gene: TRBD2

CDR3 protein: CASSPSMGYGYTF
CDR3 DNA: TGTGCCAGCAGTCCTTCGATGGGTTATGGCTACACCTTC
clone size: many
J gene: TRBJ1-2
V gene: TRBV6-1
D gene: NA

CDR3 protein: CASSPRLGGARETQYF
CDR3 DNA: TGTGCTAGCAGCCCAAGGCTCGGGGGGGCCCGAGAGACCCAGTACTTC
clone size: many
J gene: TRBJ2-5
V gene: TRBV7-7
D gene: TRBD2

CDR3 protein: CASSPQSGGTEAFF
CDR3 DNA: TGTGCCAGTAGTCCCCAGAGTGGGGGCACTGAAGCTTTCTTT
clone size: many
J gene: TRBJ1-1
V gene: TRBV19
D gene: NA

CDR3 protein: CASRYGGSENTEAFF
CDR3 DNA: TGTGCCAGCAGGTACGGAGGCTCCGAAAACACTGAAGCTTTCTTT
clone size: many
J gene: TRBJ1-1
V gene: TRBV12-3/TRBV12-4
D gene: NA

CDR3 protein: CASSYSTGPLGNTEAFF
CDR3 DNA: TGTGCCAGCAGTTACTCGACAGGACCTCTCGGGAACACTGAAGCTTTCTTT
clone size: few
J gene: TRBJ1-1
V gene: TRBV6-2/TRBV6-3
D gene: NA

CDR3 protein: CASSPSEAGPYNEQFF
CDR3 DNA: TGTGCCAGCAGCCCCTCAGAAGCGGGACCGTACAATGAGCAGTTCTTC
clone size: many
J gene: TRBJ2-1
V gene: TRBV11-2
D gene: TRBD2

CDR3 protein: CASSITSVPTDTQYF
CDR3 DNA: TGTGCCAGCAGCATTACTAGCGTCCCCACAGATACGCAGTATTTT
clone size: many
J gene: TRBJ2-3
V gene: TRBV7-2
D gene: TRBD2

CDR3 protein: CASSYSGQGSSYEQYF
CDR3 DNA: TGTGCCAGCAGTTACTCGGGACAGGGAAGCTCCTACGAGCAGTACTTC
clone size: many
J gene: TRBJ2-7
V gene: TRBV6-5
D gene: TRBD1

CDR3 protein: CASSIDLEEQYF
CDR3 DNA: TGTGCCAGTAGTATAGATTTGGAGGAGCAGTACTTC
clone size: many
J gene: TRBJ2-7
V gene: TRBV19
D gene: NA

CDR3 protein: CASRPSLSGYNEQFF
CDR3 DNA: TGCGCCAGCAGACCTAGCCTTTCAGGCTACAATGAGCAGTTCTTC
clone size: many
J gene: TRBJ2-1
V gene: TRBV5-1
D gene: NA